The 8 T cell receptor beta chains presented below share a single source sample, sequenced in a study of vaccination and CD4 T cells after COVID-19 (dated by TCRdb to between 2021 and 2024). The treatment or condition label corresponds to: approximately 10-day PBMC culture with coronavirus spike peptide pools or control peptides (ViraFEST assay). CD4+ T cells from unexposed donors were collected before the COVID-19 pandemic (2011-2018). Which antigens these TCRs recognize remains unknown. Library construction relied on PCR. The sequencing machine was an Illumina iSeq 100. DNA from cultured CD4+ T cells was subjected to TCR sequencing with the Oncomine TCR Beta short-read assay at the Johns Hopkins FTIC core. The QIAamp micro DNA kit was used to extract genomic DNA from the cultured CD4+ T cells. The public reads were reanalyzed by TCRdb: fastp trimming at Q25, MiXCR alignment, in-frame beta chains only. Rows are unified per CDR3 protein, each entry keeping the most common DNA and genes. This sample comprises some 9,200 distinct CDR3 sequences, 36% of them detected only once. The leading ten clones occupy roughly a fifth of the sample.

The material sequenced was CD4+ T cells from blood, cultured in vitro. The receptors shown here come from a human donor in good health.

CDR3 region: CASSRLLSSYEQYF. The CDR3 region has the DNA TGTGCCAGCAGCCGTCTTCTCAGCTCCTACGAGCAGTACTTC. The chain combines TRBV12-3 or TRBV12-4 with TRBJ2-7; D not resolved. Trimming stripped 6 bases from V and 0 bases from J, with 12 bases between. The CDR3 totals 14 residues.

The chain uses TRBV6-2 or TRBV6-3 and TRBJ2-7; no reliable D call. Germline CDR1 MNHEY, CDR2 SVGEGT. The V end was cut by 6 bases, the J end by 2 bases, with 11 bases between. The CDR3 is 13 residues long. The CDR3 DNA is TGTGCCAGCAGCCGCCCGGCCACCTACGAGCAGTACTTC. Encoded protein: CASSRPATYEQYF.

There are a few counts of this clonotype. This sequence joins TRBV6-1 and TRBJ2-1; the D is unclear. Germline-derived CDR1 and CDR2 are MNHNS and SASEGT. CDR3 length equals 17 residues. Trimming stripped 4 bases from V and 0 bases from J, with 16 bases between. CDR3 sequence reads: CASSAPGRTRSYNEQFF. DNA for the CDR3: TGTGCCAGCAGTGCCCCCGGGCGGACCCGCTCCTACAATGAGCAGTTCTTC.

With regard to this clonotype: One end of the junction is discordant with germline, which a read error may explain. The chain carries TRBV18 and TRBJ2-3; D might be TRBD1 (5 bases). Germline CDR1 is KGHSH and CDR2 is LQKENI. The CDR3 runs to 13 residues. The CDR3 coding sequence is TGTGCCAGCCCACCACGCGAAGGGGTTACGCAGTATTTT. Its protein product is CASPPREGVTQYF.

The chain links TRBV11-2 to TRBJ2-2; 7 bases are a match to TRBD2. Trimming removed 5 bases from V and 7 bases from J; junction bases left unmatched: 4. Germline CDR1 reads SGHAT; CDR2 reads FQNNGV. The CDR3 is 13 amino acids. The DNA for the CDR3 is TGTGCCAGCAGCCAACGGGGGGACGGGGAGCTGTTTTTT. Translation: CASSQRGDGELFF.

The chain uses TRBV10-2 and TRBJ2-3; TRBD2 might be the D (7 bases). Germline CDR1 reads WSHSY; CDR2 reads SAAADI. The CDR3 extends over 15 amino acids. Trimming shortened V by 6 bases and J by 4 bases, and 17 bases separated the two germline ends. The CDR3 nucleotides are TGCGCCAGCAGAACGAGGGGGGGCGGGTCAGATACGCAGTATTTT. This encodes CASRTRGGGSDTQYF.

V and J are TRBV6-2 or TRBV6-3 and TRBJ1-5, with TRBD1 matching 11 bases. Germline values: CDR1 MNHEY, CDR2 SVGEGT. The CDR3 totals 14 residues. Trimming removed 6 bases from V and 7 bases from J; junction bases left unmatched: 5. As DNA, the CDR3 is TGTGCCAGCAGCTGGACAGGGGGCTTACAGCCCCAGCATTTT. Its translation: CASSWTGGLQPQHF.

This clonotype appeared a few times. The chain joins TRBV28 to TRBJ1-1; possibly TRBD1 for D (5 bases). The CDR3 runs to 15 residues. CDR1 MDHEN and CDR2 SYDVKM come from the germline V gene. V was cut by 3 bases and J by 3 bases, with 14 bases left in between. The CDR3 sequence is CASSFPGGADTEAFF. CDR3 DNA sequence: TGTGCCAGCAGTTTCCCCGGCGGGGCTGACACTGAAGCTTTCTTT.